Following are 13 T cell receptor beta chains from one sample sequenced in a study of blood T cells in healthy people across ages. Combining a sample-barcoded 5' primer with a J-beta primer mix, a second PCR ran for roughly 6 to 11 cycles. MiXCR was run by TCRdb on the 5' RACE reads, yielding one entry per CDR3 protein. Of approximately 1.5 million distinct CDR3 sequences listed, about 32% are singletons. The sequenced sample consisted of blood. These TCRs come from a woman under 40 in good health.

This clonotype has just a few counts. The chain joins TRBV6-5 to TRBJ1-2; no clear D. V was clipped by 5 bases and J by 8 bases, with 15 bases between them. The CDR3 is 13 residues long. From germline, CDR1 is MNHEY and CDR2 SVGAGI. CDR3 sequence (DNA): TGTGCCAGCAGTCGAGGACCAAGTGGGGGCTACACCTTC. This codes for CASSRGPSGGYTF.

Note on this clonotype: A read error is likely, as this CDR3 ends without the conserved phenylalanine or tryptophan. V is TRBV4-1 and J is TRBJ2-7; TRBD1 aligns across 7 bases. Germline CDR1 is MGHRA and CDR2 is YSYEKL. This CDR3 is 13 amino acids long. V was pared by 2 bases and J by 5 bases, with 3 bases of the junction left unmatched. The CDR3 DNA sequence: TGCGCCAGCAGCCAACGGCAGGGGGACGAGCAGTACTGC. The encoded protein is CASSQRQGDEQYC.

CDR3 residues: CASSFPLGQGAQNGYTF. CDR3 coding DNA: TGTGCCAGCAGTTTCCCCCTGGGACAGGGAGCCCAAAATGGCTACACCTTC. This chain connects TRBV28 to TRBJ1-2, with 9 bases lining up with TRBD1. The germline V gene has CDR1 MDHEN and CDR2 SYDVKM. This CDR3 spans 17 amino acids. The junction had 14 bases not matched to a gene; V was cut back by 3 bases and J by 6 bases.

This clonotype was observed many times. This chain uses TRBV4-2 with TRBJ2-5; tentatively, D is TRBD2 (6 bases). The V end lost 4 bases, the J end lost 5 bases, and 17 bases lay between the germline ends. Germline assignment: CDR1 LGHNA and CDR2 YNFKEQ. CDR3 size: 15 residues. The CDR3 nucleotides are TGTGCCAGCAGCCTCGGAGGGCTGGCCGCGGAGACCCAGTACTTC. Amino acids: CASSLGGLAAETQYF.

The chain employs TRBV6-5 and TRBJ2-4; D possibly uses TRBD1 or TRBD2 (5 bases each). Trimming took 6 bases from V and 13 from J, leaving 25 bases between them. This CDR3 comprises 15 residues. Germline values: CDR1 MNHEY, CDR2 SVGAGI. This chain's CDR3 is CASRPGTDPLLEQYF. For the CDR3, the DNA is TGTGCCAGCAGGCCTGGGACCGATCCCCTCTTGGAGCAGTACTTC.

In its sample, this clonotype was seen a few times. This chain uses TRBV20-1 with TRBJ1-1; 7 bases align to TRBD1. CDR1 is DFQATT and CDR2 is SNEGSKA in the germline V gene (reference sequence). J was trimmed by 1 base and V by 6 bases; bases with no gene match: 8. The length of the CDR3 is 14 residues. CDR3 sequence reads: CSARRQGRNTEAFF. DNA for the CDR3: TGCAGTGCCCGTAGACAGGGAAGGAACACTGAAGCTTTCTTT.

On this clonotype itself: In this CDR3 the conserved last residue, phenylalanine or tryptophan, is missing, so a read error is likely. The chain is built from TRBV20-1 and TRBJ2-5, with D unclear. The germline V gene has CDR1 DFQATT and CDR2 SNEGSKA (reference sequence). V dropped 6 bases and J dropped 1 base, with 18 bases sitting between them. This CDR3 has 15 amino acids. CDR3 sequence (DNA): TGCAGTGCGCCCGAGCTCCGGCGGATCCAAGAGACCCAGTACGTC. Protein product: CSAPELRRIQETQYV.

This clonotype was seen a few times. The chain joins TRBV2 to TRBJ2-5; TRBD1 aligns across 9 bases. In germline, CDR1 is SNHLY, CDR2 FYNNEI. There are 15 residues in the CDR3. V lost 5 bases to trimming and J lost 7 bases; unmatched junction nucleotides: 11. CDR3 bases: TGTGCCAGCAGTCCCGGGACAGGGTGGTCAGGGACCCAGTACTTC. It specifies CASSPGTGWSGTQYF.

The V and J genes are TRBV28 and TRBJ2-7, with D possibly matching TRBD1 (6 bases). Trimming stripped 8 bases from V and 3 bases from J, with 17 bases between. Germline V CDR1 and CDR2: MDHEN, SYDVKM. This CDR3 has 14 amino acids. DNA for the CDR3: TGTGCCAGCGGAAAACAGGGACCCTACTACGAGCAGTACTTC. Translating gives CASGKQGPYYEQYF.

This clonotype was seen a handful of times. CDR3 amino acids: CASSESIGGSYEQYF. The CDR3 DNA reads TGCGCCAGCAGTGAGTCGATTGGGGGATCCTACGAGCAGTACTTC. V usage is TRBV10-2 and J usage is TRBJ2-7, with D perhaps being TRBD1 or TRBD2 (5 bases each). Trimming took off 0 bases at V and 1 base at J, with 10 bases between the two ends. CDR3 length: 15 amino acids. In germline, CDR1 is WSHSY, CDR2 SAAADI.

This clonotype came up a few times. V is TRBV11-2 and J is TRBJ2-1; TRBD2 agrees at 10 bases. Germline V lookup: CDR1 SGHAT, CDR2 FQNNGV. After removal of 5 bases from V and 5 bases from J, the junction contained 9 bases not matched to a gene. The CDR3 spans 16 residues. The CDR3 sequence is CASSPSLAGGNNEQFF. In DNA, the CDR3 is TGTGCCAGCAGCCCCTCTTTAGCGGGGGGCAACAATGAGCAGTTCTTC.

At least ten counts were recorded for this clonotype. The chain uses TRBV7-2 and TRBJ1-4, with D tentatively TRBD1 (6 bases). The CDR3 is 15 residues long. V was clipped by 5 bases and J by 3 bases, with 13 bases between them. CDR1 SGHTA and CDR2 FQGNSA come from the germline V gene. This CDR3 is CASSPGTHPNEKLFF. The CDR3 DNA reads as TGTGCCAGCAGCCCGGGGACACACCCTAATGAAAAACTGTTTTTT. Full variable domain (remainder filled in from reference TRBV7-2 and TRBJ1-4): GAGVSQSPSNKVTEKGKDVELRCDPISGHTALYWYRQSLGQGLEFLIYFQGNSAPDKSGLPSDRFSAERTGGSVSTLTIQRTQQEDSAVYLCASSPGTHPNEKLFFGSGTQLSVL.

The rearrangement joins TRBV28 to TRBJ2-3; TRBD1 matches 8 bases. The germline CDR1 and CDR2 sequences are MDHEN and SYDVKM. Trimming removed 5 bases from V and 3 bases from J; junction bases left unmatched: 10. CDR3 size: 16 residues. The CDR3 sequence is CASSPGTGETTDTQYF. CDR3 in DNA: TGTGCCAGCAGTCCCGGGACAGGCGAAACTACAGATACGCAGTATTTT. The variable domain in full, completed from reference TRBV28 and TRBJ2-3, reads DVKVTQSSRYLVKRTGEKVFLECVQDMDHENMFWYRQDPGLGLRLIYFSYDVKMKEKGDIPEGYSVSREKKERFSLILESASTNQTSMYLCASSPGTGETTDTQYFGPGTRLTVL.